Below are 23 T cell receptor beta chains sequenced from a single sample in a study of blood T cell repertoires in COVID-19 (dated by TCRdb to 2019 to 2021). Receptor amplification or capture employed the immunoSEQ multiplex PCR assay. What TCRdb holds here is the immuneACCESS table cut down to in-frame rearrangements. Part of the clones is not present; checked against another copy, under half of the missing clones reflect an unresolved V gene, and the others are unexplained. A total of 60,000 to 75,000 clones appear in this sample, around four fifths of them only once. The ten largest account for 9.5% to 15% of the sample. Source material: peripheral blood. These receptors came from a human donor in a cohort sampled during active COVID-19.

The chain uses TRBV30 and TRBJ2-7; TRBD1 might be the D (6 bases). CDR1 and CDR2 from the germline V gene are GTSNPN and SVGIG (reference sequence). This CDR3 is built from 12 residues. V shed 2 bases and J shed 4 bases, with 9 bases lying between them. In DNA, the CDR3 is TGTGCCTGGAGTCTACAGGGTTACGAGCAGTACTTC. This codes for CAWSLQGYEQYF.

This chain uses TRBV7-3 with TRBJ2-1; 9 nucleotides match TRBD2. The CDR3 has 17 residues. J gave up 1 base and V 5 bases, and 9 bases lay outside the gene matches. Germline V lookup: CDR1 SGHTA, CDR2 FQGTGA. The CDR3 sequence: CASSRAGGGASYNEQFF. The CDR3 nucleotides read TGTGCCAGCAGCCGCGCGGGCGGGGGGGCATCCTACAATGAGCAGTTCTTC. Full variable domain (missing parts from reference TRBV7-3 and TRBJ2-1): GAGVSQTPSNKVTEKGKYVELRCDPISGHTALYWYRQSLGQGPEFLIYFQGTGAADDSGLPNDRFFAVRPEGSVSTLKIQRTERGDSAVYLCASSRAGGGASYNEQFFGPGTRLTVL.

Worth noting for this clone: Here the CDR3 omits its conserved ending phenylalanine or tryptophan, so a read error is the likely source. It is unclear where the CDR3 begins or ends on the DNA, so no DNA is shown, and the CDR3 is as TCRdb lists it. V usage is TRBV28 and J usage is TRBJ1-2. CDR1 and CDR2 from the germline V gene are MDHEN and SYDVKM. The CDR3 comprises 16 residues, both ends counted. The CDR3 here is CASSFRLGGTDLKFVE.

This clone was seen only once. V is TRBV11-2 and J is TRBJ2-1; D uncertain. Germline V gives CDR1 SGHAT, CDR2 FQNNGV. The CDR3 spans 15 residues. The ends were cut back, 5 bases at V and 2 bases at J, with 13 bases in the middle. CDR3 coding DNA: TGTGCCAGCAGCCAGGCCCCAGAACCCTACAATGAGCAGTTCTTC. Protein sequence: CASSQAPEPYNEQFF.

The gene calls are TRBV4-1 and TRBJ1-5; no firm D call. The CDR3 length is 18 residues. V lost 4 bases, J lost 0 bases, and 19 bases lay in between. CDR1 is MGHRA and CDR2 is YSYEKL in the germline V gene. CDR3 sequence reads: CASSLTGRQEYSNQPQHF. For the CDR3, the DNA is TGCGCCAGCAGCCTTACGGGGAGGCAGGAGTATAGCAATCAGCCCCAGCATTTT.

This chain connects TRBV9 to TRBJ1-1; possible D gene TRBD1, 6 bases. Trimming left V 0 bases short and J 3 bases short, with 12 bases between. Looked up from germline, CDR1 is SGDLS and CDR2 is YYNGEE. The CDR3 has 15 residues. The CDR3 sequence is CASSVATGPDTEAFF. CDR3 coding DNA: TGTGCCAGCAGCGTAGCGACAGGCCCAGACACTGAAGCTTTCTTT.

The CDR3 region has the DNA TGTGCCTGGAGTGTATCTTCAGGGGTTGAGCAGTTCTTC. Translation: CAWSVSSGVEQFF. The chain carries TRBV30 and TRBJ2-1, with D maybe TRBD1 (6 bases). Germline V lookup: CDR1 GTSNPN, CDR2 SVGIG (reference sequence). V gave up 0 bases and J gave up 9 bases, with 12 bases separating them. The CDR3 length is 13 residues.

This chain uses TRBV13 with TRBJ2-2; weak D call: TRBD2 (6 bases). CDR1 and CDR2 (germline): PRHDT, FYEKMQ (reference sequence). CDR3 length equals 14 residues. V lost 0 bases to trimming and J lost 8 bases, with 10 bases between them. The DNA of the CDR3 is TGTGCCAGCAGCTTAGGACTAGCAATAGGGGAGCTGTTTTTT. Its protein is CASSLGLAIGELFF.

The genes are TRBV9 and TRBJ2-7; 8 nucleotides agree with TRBD1. CDR3 size: 15 residues. With 3 bases clipped from V and 5 bases from J, the junction kept 10 bases outside the gene matches. Per the germline V gene, CDR1 is SGDLS and CDR2 is YYNGEE. In DNA form, the CDR3 reads TGTGCCAGCAGCGCCCCGGGACAGGAGATAGACGAGCAGTACTTC. Translating it yields CASSAPGQEIDEQYF.

This sequence joins TRBV27 and TRBJ2-1; 9 bases match TRBD2. CDR1 and CDR2 from the germline V gene are MNHEY and SMNVEV (reference sequence). The CDR3 sequence is 16 residues long. J was trimmed by 2 bases and V by 2 bases; bases with no gene match: 4. The CDR3 nucleotides read TGTGCCAGCAGTTTAGGAGCGGGGGGCACCTACAATGAGCAGTTCTTC. It is translated as CASSLGAGGTYNEQFF.

This chain uses TRBV27 with TRBJ2-5, with TRBD1 matching over 7 bases. The ends lost 4 bases at V and 6 bases at J; junction bases unmatched: 11. CDR1 and CDR2 from the germline V gene are MNHEY and SMNVEV (reference sequence). This CDR3 region has 15 residues. The CDR3 protein is CASSSSAGGQKTQYF. CDR3 DNA: TGTGCCAGCAGTTCATCCGCAGGGGGTCAAAAGACCCAGTACTTC.

The gene calls are TRBV15 and TRBJ1-1; D is possibly TRBD1 (5 bases). V was pared by 1 base and J by 1 base, with 10 bases between. CDR1 and CDR2 from the germline V gene are LNHNV and YYDKDF (reference sequence). The CDR3 sequence is 15 residues long. CDR3 protein: CATSRATEPNTEAFF. The CDR3, as DNA: TGTGCCACCAGCAGAGCGACAGAACCGAACACTGAAGCTTTCTTT.

The rearrangement links TRBV6-5 to TRBJ1-4; D is uncertain. The CDR3 runs to 15 residues. Germline V gives CDR1 MNHEY, CDR2 SVGAGI. The V gene lost 7 bases and the J gene lost 2 bases, with 14 bases spanning the gap. CDR3 loop: CASTLLFGTNEKLFF. The CDR3 DNA sequence: TGTGCCAGCACCCTCCTTTTCGGTACTAATGAAAAACTGTTTTTT.

This clone was observed a single time. This rearrangement joins TRBV19 to TRBJ1-1; no clear D gene. This CDR3 has 14 residues. Germline assignment: CDR1 LNHDA and CDR2 SQIVND (reference sequence). Trimming shortened V by 7 bases and J by 0 bases, and 12 bases separated the two germline ends. The CDR3 nucleotides are TGTGCCAGTACCCCGGGATACATGAACACTGAAGCTTTCTTT. Translation: CASTPGYMNTEAFF.

The V gene is TRBV7-2, the J gene TRBJ2-1; perhaps TRBD1 as D (6 bases). Trimming shortened V by 3 bases and J by 8 bases, and 17 bases separated the two germline ends. CDR3 size: 15 residues. Looked up from germline, CDR1 is SGHTA and CDR2 is FQGNSA. The CDR3 reads CASSFGRGQLDEQFF. CDR3 coding DNA: TGTGCCAGCAGCTTTGGCAGGGGACAATTGGATGAGCAGTTCTTC.

This sequence joins TRBV5-6 and TRBJ2-4; 9 bases map to TRBD2. CDR1 is SGHDT, CDR2 YYEEEE, per germline. The CDR3 loop spans 15 amino acids. V shed 0 bases, J shed 6 bases, and the junction held 4 bases outside the gene matches. CDR3 DNA sequence: TGTGCCAGCAGCTTGGCAGGTAGCGGGGGAAACATTCAGTACTTC. Translated, it gives CASSLAGSGGNIQYF.

V is TRBV28 and J is TRBJ2-7; D perhaps matches TRBD2 (6 bases). V was cut by 3 bases and J by 8 bases, with 23 bases left in between. The CDR3 is 16 amino acids. Germline loops: CDR1 MDHEN, CDR2 SYDVKM. CDR3 bases: TGTGCCAGCAGTTTGGTCGGTCGGGACTCCCATTCACAGCAGTACTTC. This gives the protein CASSLVGRDSHSQQYF.

The chain combines TRBV2 with TRBJ1-5; D is uncertain. The germline gives CDR1 SNHLY, CDR2 FYNNEI. This CDR3 comprises 12 residues. V lost 8 bases and J lost 5, with 10 bases in between. CDR3 protein: CASGAGYQPQHF. CDR3 DNA: TGTGCCAGCGGAGCGGGGTATCAGCCCCAGCATTTT.

This chain connects TRBV7-6 to TRBJ2-7; TRBD2 matches 8 bases. The CDR3 is 15 residues long. J was trimmed by 4 bases and V by 5 bases; bases with no gene match: 10. The germline gives CDR1 SGHVS, CDR2 FNYEAQ. This CDR3 reads CASSAGTLAGYEQYF. The CDR3 nucleotides read TGTGCCAGCAGCGCCGGGACGTTAGCGGGGTACGAGCAGTACTTC. Supplemented by reference TRBV7-6 and TRBJ2-7, the full variable domain reads GAGVSQSPRYKVTKRGQDVALRCDPISGHVSLYWYRQALGQGPEFLTYFNYEAQQDKSGLPNDRFSAERPEGSISTLTIQRTEQRDSAMYRCASSAGTLAGYEQYFGPGTRLTVT.

J is TRBJ1-4 and V is TRBV11-2; D is undetermined. Germline V CDR1 and CDR2: SGHAT, FQNNGV. CDR3 length: 14 residues. Trimming removed 0 bases at V and 7 bases at J, with 9 bases between. This CDR3 reads CASSLDVAREKLFF. The DNA for the CDR3 is TGTGCCAGCAGCTTAGATGTGGCCCGTGAAAAACTGTTTTTT.

The rearrangement joins TRBV7-2 to TRBJ2-7, with no clear D. V was trimmed by 5 bases and J by 3 bases, leaving 11 bases between them. The germline CDR1 and CDR2 sequences are SGHTA and FQGNSA. CDR3 size: 13 residues. In nucleotides, the CDR3 is TGTGCCAGCAGCCTCCGCCCCGGCTACGAGCAGTACTTC. It yields the protein CASSLRPGYEQYF.

J is TRBJ2-1 and V is TRBV7-9, with TRBD1 matching over 8 bases. CDR1 is SEHNR, CDR2 FQNEAQ, per germline (reference sequence). V lost 6 bases and J lost 7; bases outside the gene matches: 14. This CDR3 contains 16 residues. The CDR3 bases are TGTGCCAGCAGTCCGGGCAGGGGGCGGTGGGGAAATGAGCAGTTCTTC. This sequence encodes CASSPGRGRWGNEQFF.

This chain links TRBV7-2 with TRBJ2-3; 7 bases line up with TRBD1. CDR3 size: 15 residues. Germline V lookup: CDR1 SGHTA, CDR2 FQGNSA. Unmatched junction bases numbered 8, after V lost 6 bases and J lost 2 bases. The CDR3 is CASRGGLGYTDTQYF. The CDR3 DNA sequence: TGTGCCAGCAGAGGGGGCCTTGGCTACACAGATACGCAGTATTTT.